Detailed here is one TCR beta chain. Its antigen remains unidentified. The data were taken from a study of beta chain features in type 1 diabetes. Study-wide points: There was a moderate but significant shortening of TCRB CDR3s in all four CD4+ subsets of Type 1 diabetes patients.

Via CD45RO/CCR7/CD25/CD127/CD95/CD27, cells of the CD4+ naive, central memory, regulatory and stem cell-like memory subsets were sorted. Sequenced material consisted of expressed TCRB transcripts (all of the isolated RNA was reverse transcribed). Repertoires were generated with immunoSEQ multiplex PCR, while TCRdb's copy carries only in-frame clones and drops some. The table lists 600,000 to 700,000 clones, around an eighth of them singletons. Germline V gene data show CDR1 as SEHNR and CDR2 as FQNEAQ (reference sequence). This CDR3 is built from 14 residues. Trimming took 10 bases from V and 8 from J; bases not matched to a gene: 12.

This chain connects TRBV7-9 to TRBJ2-1, with TRBD1 matching 9 bases. Sequencing was carried out using naive CD4+ T cells from blood. The receptor comes from a man aged 30 to 39 with type 1 diabetes. In nucleotides, the CDR3 is TGTGCCACCCGACCGGGACAGGGCATAGATGAGCAGTTCTTC. This sequence encodes CATRPGQGIDEQFF.